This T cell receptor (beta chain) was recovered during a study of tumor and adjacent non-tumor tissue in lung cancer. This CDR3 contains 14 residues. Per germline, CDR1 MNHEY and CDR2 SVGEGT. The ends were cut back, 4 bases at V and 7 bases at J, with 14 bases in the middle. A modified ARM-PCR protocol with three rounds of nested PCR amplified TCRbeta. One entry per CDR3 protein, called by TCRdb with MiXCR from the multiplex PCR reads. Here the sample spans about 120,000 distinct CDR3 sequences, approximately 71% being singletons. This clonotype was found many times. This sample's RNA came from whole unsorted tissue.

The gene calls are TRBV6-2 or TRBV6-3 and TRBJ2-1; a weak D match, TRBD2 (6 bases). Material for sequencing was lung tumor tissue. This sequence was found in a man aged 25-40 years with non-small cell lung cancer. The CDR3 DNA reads TGTGCCAGCAGTTCCCAACGGGGGTGGAATGAGCAGTTCTTC. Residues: CASSSQRGWNEQFF.